The 20 T cell receptor beta chains below were found in one sample sequenced in a study of blood T cell repertoires in COVID-19. This table comes from immunoSEQ multiplex PCR, and its TCRdb copy is limited to in-frame clones, with some not included. Of 300,000 to 450,000 clones in the sample, roughly 85% were seen once. The sequenced material came from peripheral blood. The receptors were gathered from a woman in her late teens or twenties with acute or convalescent COVID-19.

The chain employs TRBV18 and TRBJ2-7; maybe TRBD1 (5 bases). Trimming stripped 2 bases from V and 4 bases from J, with 15 bases between. Germline V gene sequence: CDR1 KGHSH, CDR2 LQKENI. The CDR3 is 15 amino acids. Here the CDR3 DNA reads TGTGCCAGCTCACCAGAGGCGCCAGGGTCTTACGAGCAGTACTTC. It translates to CASSPEAPGSYEQYF.

V and J are TRBV28 and TRBJ2-1; 7 bases are a match to TRBD2. Per the germline V gene, CDR1 is MDHEN and CDR2 is SYDVKM. CDR3 size: 16 residues. V trimming: 1 base; J trimming: 2 bases; junction bases outside the gene matches: 5. The chain's CDR3 is CASSLYGGSTYNEQFF. In DNA, the CDR3 is TGTGCCAGCAGTTTATACGGCGGGAGCACCTACAATGAGCAGTTCTTC. The full variable domain, in which reference TRBV28 and TRBJ2-1 provide the parts outside the CDR3, is DVKVTQSSRYLVKRTGEKVFLECVQDMDHENMFWYRQDPGLGLRLIYFSYDVKMKEKGDIPEGYSVSREKKERFSLILESASTNQTSMYLCASSLYGGSTYNEQFFGPGTRLTVL.

The J gene is TRBJ1-2, the V gene TRBV19; 11 bases map to TRBD1. V shed 3 bases and J 4 bases; nucleotides not matched to a gene: 4. This CDR3 spans 15 amino acids. CDR1 and CDR2 (germline): LNHDA, SQIVND (reference sequence). The CDR3 nucleotides are TGTGCCAGTAGTATCCGGACAGGGGGCAGCTATGGCTACACCTTC. Translated, it gives CASSIRTGGSYGYTF.

This chain connects TRBV4-2 to TRBJ1-2, with D possibly being TRBD1 (5 bases). The V end lost 0 bases, the J end lost 0 bases, and 14 bases lay between the germline ends. Germline CDR1 LGHNA, CDR2 YNFKEQ. This CDR3 has 17 residues. In DNA, the CDR3 is TGTGCCAGCAGCCAAGAAGTTGCAGGGTCGGCTAACTATGGCTACACCTTC. Its translation: CASSQEVAGSANYGYTF.

The chain has TRBV9 and TRBJ2-1; TRBD1 matches at 8 bases. Germline CDR1 and CDR2: SGDLS and YYNGEE. The length of the CDR3 is 16 residues. After removal of 4 bases from V and 6 bases from J, the junction contained 12 bases not matched to a gene. DNA for the CDR3: TGTGCCAGCAGCATCAACCGGGACAGGTCAGTCAATGAGCAGTTCTTC. Amino acid sequence: CASSINRDRSVNEQFF.

The rearrangement uses TRBV30 and TRBJ1-2, with 7 nucleotides matching TRBD1. The CDR3 spans 13 residues. Germline CDR1 and CDR2: GTSNPN and SVGIG (reference sequence). CDR3: CASGDSRFYGYTF. The CDR3 bases are TGTGCGTCCGGGGACAGTCGCTTCTATGGCTACACCTTC.

This sequence joins TRBV24-1 and TRBJ1-2; D is unresolved. Trimming left V 10 bases short and J 6 bases short, with 17 bases between. The length of the CDR3 is 13 residues. Germline-derived CDR1 and CDR2 are KGHDR and SFDVKD. The CDR3, as DNA: TGTGCCACTCTGGGGAGTACACAGAATGGCTACACCTTC. Translated, it gives CATLGSTQNGYTF.

V gene TRBV11-2 combines with J gene TRBJ2-5, with 8 bases that match TRBD1. V dropped 2 bases and J dropped 6; count of bases not matched to a gene: 11. In germline, CDR1 is SGHAT, CDR2 FQNNGV. The CDR3 has 16 amino acids. The CDR3 region has the DNA TGTGCCAGCAGCTTATTTGACAGGGGATCGGGAAAGACCCAGTACTTC. It translates to CASSLFDRGSGKTQYF.

The V and J genes are TRBV5-6 and TRBJ1-3; 7 nucleotides match TRBD1. The germline CDR1 and CDR2 sequences are SGHDT and YYEEEE. This CDR3 spans 15 amino acids. Unmatched junction bases numbered 5, after V lost 3 bases and J lost 2 bases. CDR3 sequence reads: CASSSAGQTGNTIYF. The CDR3 DNA follows: TGTGCCAGCAGCTCCGCGGGACAGACTGGAAACACCATATATTTT.

The V and J genes are TRBV2 and TRBJ1-2; maybe TRBD1 (5 bases). Looked up from germline, CDR1 is SNHLY and CDR2 is FYNNEI. This CDR3 has 14 residues. Between the trimmed V and J ends, which lost 3 bases and 4 bases, there was a span of 12 bases. The CDR3 nucleotides read TGTGCCAGCAGTGAGCTCGACAGTCTCTATGGCTACACCTTC. Protein: CASSELDSLYGYTF.

This chain joins TRBV29-1 and TRBJ2-7, with 11 bases identical to TRBD1. Per the germline V gene, CDR1 is SQVTM and CDR2 is ANQGSEA. J gave up 3 bases and V 7 bases, and 5 bases lay outside the gene matches. CDR3 length equals 13 residues. The CDR3 sequence is CSAAGQGVYEQYF. The CDR3 DNA follows: TGCAGCGCCGCGGGACAGGGGGTCTACGAGCAGTACTTC.

This clone has a single count. The chain couples TRBV5-1 to TRBJ2-3; tentatively, D is TRBD2 (6 bases). The CDR3 consists of 15 residues. Germline lookup yields CDR1 SGHRS and CDR2 YFSETQ. V was pared by 4 bases and J by 6 bases, with 18 bases between. CDR3 loop: CASSDVGTVIDTQYF. In DNA, the CDR3 is TGCGCCAGCAGCGACGTTGGGACTGTCATCGATACGCAGTATTTT.

This clone has only one observation. V usage is TRBV7-9 and J usage is TRBJ1-1; the D is unclear. The V gene's germline CDR1 is SEHNR and CDR2 FQNEAQ (reference sequence). The V end lost 1 base, the J end lost 5 bases, and 17 bases lay between the germline ends. The CDR3 totals 16 residues. CDR3 region: CASSLDLGRIITEAFF. The DNA of the CDR3 is TGTGCCAGCAGCTTAGACTTAGGCAGGATAATTACTGAAGCTTTCTTT.

The rearrangement uses TRBV24-1 and TRBJ2-1, with TRBD2 as a possible D gene (5 bases). V was cut by 2 bases and J by 0 bases, with 16 bases left in between. CDR1 KGHDR and CDR2 SFDVKD come from the germline V gene. CDR3 size: 18 residues. The DNA of the CDR3 is TGTGCCACCAGTGATTCCCCGAGCGGAAAAAGCTCCTACAATGAGCAGTTCTTC. The encoded protein is CATSDSPSGKSSYNEQFF.

V gene TRBV6-6 combines with J gene TRBJ1-2, with D possibly being TRBD1 (5 bases). Germline-derived CDR1 and CDR2 are MNHNY and SVGAGI (reference sequence). Between the trimmed V and J ends, which lost 4 bases and 0 bases, there was a span of 12 bases. This CDR3 comprises 15 residues. The CDR3 here is CASSSGGGTNYGYTF. The CDR3 region has the DNA TGTGCCAGCAGTTCTGGTGGGGGGACTAACTATGGCTACACCTTC.

The chain links TRBV27 to TRBJ2-1; 10 nucleotides align to TRBD1. Trimming took 2 bases from V and 3 from J; bases not matched to a gene: 4. This CDR3 region has 16 residues. CDR1 and CDR2 from the germline V gene are MNHEY and SMNVEV (reference sequence). For the CDR3, the DNA is TGTGCCAGCAGTTTAGCCGGGACAGGGGACTACAATGAGCAGTTCTTC. Translation: CASSLAGTGDYNEQFF.

This clone has just a few counts. This rearrangement joins TRBV9 to TRBJ1-2, with TRBD1 as a possible D gene (5 bases). Germline assignment: CDR1 SGDLS and CDR2 YYNGEE. There are 15 residues in the CDR3. Trimming took 4 bases from V and 0 from J, leaving 13 bases between them. The CDR3 coding sequence is TGTGCCAGCAGCTCACAGACCAGGGCTAACTATGGCTACACCTTC. Protein: CASSSQTRANYGYTF.

The chain uses TRBV30 and TRBJ1-1, with no clear D. Germline CDR1 and CDR2: GTSNPN and SVGIG (reference sequence). V lost 2 bases and J lost 0, with 22 bases in between. The CDR3 runs to 18 residues. This CDR3 is CAWSPQEGLGGLNTEAFF. CDR3 bases: TGTGCCTGGAGTCCCCAGGAGGGTCTCGGTGGACTGAACACTGAAGCTTTCTTT.

This clone was found a few times. The rearrangement uses TRBV6-2 or TRBV6-3 and TRBJ1-4, with 7 positions matching TRBD1. Germline V lookup: CDR1 MNHEY, CDR2 SVGEGT. Unmatched junction bases numbered 5, after V lost 2 bases and J lost 5 bases. This CDR3 has 15 residues. CDR3 nucleotides: TGTGCCAGCAGTTACAAACAGGGGTTCAATGAAAAACTGTTTTTT. Translation gives CASSYKQGFNEKLFF.

The chain is built from TRBV2 and TRBJ2-5; D uncertain. This CDR3 is 14 amino acids long. V was shortened by 2 bases and J by 4 bases, with 11 bases between the two germline ends. From germline, CDR1 is SNHLY and CDR2 FYNNEI. CDR3 in DNA: TGTGCCAGCAGTGAAATGGCTCCCCGAGAGACCCAGTACTTC. Its protein is CASSEMAPRETQYF.